The present T cell receptor beta chain was sequenced within a study of blood T cell repertoires in COVID-19. Per the original methods: Reference gene primer amplification yielded estimated nucleated cell counts. Measured with immunoSEQ multiplex PCR; TCRdb has only the in-frame clones, and not every one. V and J calls and clone size are copied from that table; D and trimming were computed from the DNA. The table lists approximately 450,000 clones, nearly 90% of them singletons. Specimen: PBMCs or T cells enriched from blood (not recorded which). The TCR comes from a woman younger than 35 with acute COVID-19.

CDR3 protein: CASSLDSAASRYTF. The CDR3 DNA sequence: TGTGCCAGCAGCTTAGACTCCGCGGCATCTCGCTACACCTTC. The V and J genes are TRBV7-2 and TRBJ1-2; D is unresolved. Looked up from germline, CDR1 is SGHTA and CDR2 is FQGNSA. The V and J ends lost 1 base and 9 bases respectively, with 15 bases between them. The CDR3 has 14 residues.